A single sample is the source of the 8 T cell receptor beta chains below, sequenced in a study of shared clonotypes between healthy human individuals. This table comes from immunoSEQ multiplex PCR, and its TCRdb copy is limited to in-frame clones, with some not included. This sample has about 530,000 clones, with nearly 80% found just once. What was sequenced was PBMCs. The receptor set was obtained from a woman aged 40 to 50 in good health. Some clones in this sample may be carry-over from other donors' samples.

The chain carries TRBV2 and TRBJ2-1; the match to TRBD2 covers 10 bases. After removal of 4 bases from V and 10 bases from J, the junction contained 4 bases not matched to a gene. Germline V gene sequence: CDR1 SNHLY, CDR2 FYNNEI. CDR3 length: 13 residues. Here the CDR3 reads CASSGLAGGEQFF. The CDR3 nucleotides are TGTGCCAGCAGTGGACTAGCGGGTGGCGAGCAGTTCTTC.

The rearrangement links TRBV15 to TRBJ2-7, with 13 nucleotides matching TRBD2. Trimming cost V 3 bases and J 5 bases; bases outside gene matches: 10. In germline, CDR1 is LNHNV, CDR2 YYDKDF (reference sequence). The CDR3 has 17 residues. The CDR3 sequence: CATSSTPGLAGINEQYF. The CDR3 region has the DNA TGTGCCACCAGCAGTACTCCGGGACTAGCGGGAATCAACGAGCAGTACTTC. Using reference TRBV15 and TRBJ2-7 for the parts outside the CDR3, the full variable domain is DAMVIQNPRYQVTQFGKPVTLSCSQTLNHNVMYWYQQKSSQAPKLLFHYYDKDFNNEADTPDNFQSRRPNTSFCFLDIRSPGLGDTAMYLCATSSTPGLAGINEQYFGPGTRLTVT.

This chain uses TRBV28 with TRBJ1-1; D gene ambiguous. Trimming removed 7 bases from V and 0 bases from J, with 6 bases in between. In germline, CDR1 is MDHEN, CDR2 SYDVKM. This CDR3 has 12 residues. This chain's CDR3 is CASNQVNTEAFF. In nucleotides, the CDR3 is TGTGCCAGCAATCAGGTGAACACTGAAGCTTTCTTT.

CDR3 coding DNA: TGTGCCAGCAGCGGGGACGTCACCGGGGAGCTGTTTTTT. It is translated as CASSGDVTGELFF. The chain couples TRBV5-4 to TRBJ2-2; D may match TRBD1 or TRBD2 (5 bases each). CDR3 length equals 13 residues. CDR1 is SGHNT and CDR2 is YYREEE in the germline V gene (reference sequence). The V and J ends lost 4 bases and 4 bases respectively, with 8 bases between them. Looking up the rest from reference TRBV5-4 and TRBJ2-2 gives the full variable domain: ETGVTQSPTHLIKTRGQQVTLRCSSQSGHNTVSWYQQALGQGPQFIFQYYREEENGRGNFPPRFSGLQFPNYSSELNVNALELDDSALYLCASSGDVTGELFFGEGSRLTVL.

The rearrangement uses TRBV5-4 and TRBJ2-4, with a tentative D call TRBD2 (6 bases). V lost 0 bases, J lost 3 bases, and 16 bases lay in between. The CDR3 is 17 amino acids. In germline, CDR1 is SGHNT, CDR2 YYREEE (reference sequence). CDR3 residues: CASSLGGGSMDKNIQYF. Here the CDR3 DNA reads TGTGCCAGCAGCTTGGGTGGAGGGAGCATGGACAAAAACATTCAGTACTTC.

This clone was recorded a few times. The chain is built from TRBV27 and TRBJ1-1, with D unresolved. Germline lookup yields CDR1 MNHEY and CDR2 SMNVEV (reference sequence). There are 12 residues in the CDR3. Trimming left V 6 bases short and J 4 bases short, with 9 bases between. CDR3: CASSWGGTEAFF. CDR3 coding DNA: TGTGCCAGCAGCTGGGGAGGCACTGAAGCTTTCTTT.

This chain links TRBV6-5 with TRBJ2-1; 11 bases match TRBD2. There are 16 residues in the CDR3. Looked up from germline, CDR1 is MNHEY and CDR2 is SVGAGI. With V trimmed by 3 bases and J by 0 bases, 1 base remained unmatched. The CDR3 bases are TGTGCCAGCAGTTATGGGACTAGCGGCTCCTACAATGAGCAGTTCTTC. Its translation: CASSYGTSGSYNEQFF.

The chain links TRBV6-5 to TRBJ2-1; D is possibly TRBD1 (5 bases). V dropped 5 bases and J dropped 5 bases, with 13 bases sitting between them. Germline loops: CDR1 MNHEY, CDR2 SVGAGI. The CDR3 length is 14 residues. As DNA, the CDR3 is TGTGCCAGCAGTCTCGACAGAGTCAACAATGAGCAGTTCTTC. Encoded protein: CASSLDRVNNEQFF.